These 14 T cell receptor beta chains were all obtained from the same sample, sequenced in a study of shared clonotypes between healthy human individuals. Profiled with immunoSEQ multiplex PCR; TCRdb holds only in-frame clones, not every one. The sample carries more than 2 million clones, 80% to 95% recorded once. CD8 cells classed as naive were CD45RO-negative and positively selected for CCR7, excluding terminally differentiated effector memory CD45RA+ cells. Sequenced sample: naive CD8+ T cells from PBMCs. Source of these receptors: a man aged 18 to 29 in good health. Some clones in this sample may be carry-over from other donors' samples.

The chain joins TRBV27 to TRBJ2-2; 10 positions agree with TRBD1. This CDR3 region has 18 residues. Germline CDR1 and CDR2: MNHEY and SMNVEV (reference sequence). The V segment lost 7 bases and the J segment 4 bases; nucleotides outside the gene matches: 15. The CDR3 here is CASIPLGSGQGTTGELFF. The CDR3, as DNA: TGTGCCAGCATCCCACTCGGATCGGGACAGGGGACCACCGGGGAGCTGTTTTTT.

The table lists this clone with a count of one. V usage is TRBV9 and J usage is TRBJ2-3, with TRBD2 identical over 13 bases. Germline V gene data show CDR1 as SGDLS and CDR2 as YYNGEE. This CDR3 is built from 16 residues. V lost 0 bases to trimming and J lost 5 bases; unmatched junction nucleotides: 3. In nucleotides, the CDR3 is TGTGCCAGCAGCGTAGAGAGGACTAGCGGGAGAGATACGCAGTATTTT. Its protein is CASSVERTSGRDTQYF.

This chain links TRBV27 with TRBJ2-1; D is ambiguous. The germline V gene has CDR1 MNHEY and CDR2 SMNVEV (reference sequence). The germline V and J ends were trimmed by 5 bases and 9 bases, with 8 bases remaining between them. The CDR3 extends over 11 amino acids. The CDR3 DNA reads TGTGCCAGCAGTGGCCCCGGTGAGCAGTTCTTC. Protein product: CASSGPGEQFF.

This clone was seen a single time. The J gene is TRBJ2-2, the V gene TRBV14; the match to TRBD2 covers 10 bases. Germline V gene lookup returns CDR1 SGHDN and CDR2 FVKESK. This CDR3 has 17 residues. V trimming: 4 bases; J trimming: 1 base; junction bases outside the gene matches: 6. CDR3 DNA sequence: TGTGCCAGCAGCCCACTCGGACTAGCGGAGAACACCGGGGAGCTGTTTTTT. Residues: CASSPLGLAENTGELFF.

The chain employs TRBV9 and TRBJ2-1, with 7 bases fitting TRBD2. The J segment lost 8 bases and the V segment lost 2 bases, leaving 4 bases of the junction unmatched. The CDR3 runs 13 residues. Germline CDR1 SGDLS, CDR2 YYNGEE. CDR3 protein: CASSVSGFDEQFF. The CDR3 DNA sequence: TGTGCCAGCAGCGTTAGCGGGTTTGATGAGCAGTTCTTC.

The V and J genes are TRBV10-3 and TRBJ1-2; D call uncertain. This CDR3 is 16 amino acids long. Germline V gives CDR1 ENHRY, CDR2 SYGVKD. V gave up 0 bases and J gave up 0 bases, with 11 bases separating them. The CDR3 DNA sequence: TGTGCCATCAGTGAGTCAGAAGTGAATGCTAACTATGGCTACACCTTC. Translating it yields CAISESEVNANYGYTF.

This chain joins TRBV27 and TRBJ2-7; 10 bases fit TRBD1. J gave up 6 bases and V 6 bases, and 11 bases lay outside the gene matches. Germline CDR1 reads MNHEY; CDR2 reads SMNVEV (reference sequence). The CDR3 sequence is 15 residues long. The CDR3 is CASRLGDRGLSEQYF. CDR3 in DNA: TGTGCCAGCAGACTAGGCGACAGGGGGCTCAGCGAGCAGTACTTC.

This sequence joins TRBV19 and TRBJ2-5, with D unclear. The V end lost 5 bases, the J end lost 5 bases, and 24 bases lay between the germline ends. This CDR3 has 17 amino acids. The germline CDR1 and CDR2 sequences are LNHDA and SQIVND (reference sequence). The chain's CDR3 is CASSVPFEPFNRETQYF. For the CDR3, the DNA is TGTGCCAGTAGTGTACCTTTTGAGCCCTTCAATCGGGAGACCCAGTACTTC. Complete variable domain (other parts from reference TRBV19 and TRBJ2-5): DGGITQSPKYLFRKEGQNVTLSCEQNLNHDAMYWYRQDPGQGLRLIYYSQIVNDFQKGDIAEGYSVSREKKESFPLTVTSAQKNPTAFYLCASSVPFEPFNRETQYFGPGTRLLVL.

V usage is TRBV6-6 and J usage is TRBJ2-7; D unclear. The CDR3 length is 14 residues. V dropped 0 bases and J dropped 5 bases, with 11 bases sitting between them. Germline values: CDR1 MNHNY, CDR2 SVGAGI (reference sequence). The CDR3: CASSYSMNPDEQYF. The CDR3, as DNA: TGTGCCAGCAGTTACTCGATGAACCCGGACGAGCAGTACTTC.

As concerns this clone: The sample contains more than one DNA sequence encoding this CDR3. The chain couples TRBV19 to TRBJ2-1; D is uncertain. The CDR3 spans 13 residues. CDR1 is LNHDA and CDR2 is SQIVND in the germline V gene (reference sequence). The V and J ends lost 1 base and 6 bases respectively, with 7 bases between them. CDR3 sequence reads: CASSIGPGNEQFF. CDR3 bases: TGTGCCAGTAGTATAGGTCCCGGCAATGAGCAGTTCTTC.

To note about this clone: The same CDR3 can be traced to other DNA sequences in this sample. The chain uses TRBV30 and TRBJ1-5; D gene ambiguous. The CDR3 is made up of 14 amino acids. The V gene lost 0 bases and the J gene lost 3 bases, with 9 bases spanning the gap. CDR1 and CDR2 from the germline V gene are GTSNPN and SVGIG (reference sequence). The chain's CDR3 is CAWSVGQPNQPQHF. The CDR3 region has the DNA TGTGCCTGGAGTGTAGGCCAGCCCAATCAGCCCCAGCATTTT.

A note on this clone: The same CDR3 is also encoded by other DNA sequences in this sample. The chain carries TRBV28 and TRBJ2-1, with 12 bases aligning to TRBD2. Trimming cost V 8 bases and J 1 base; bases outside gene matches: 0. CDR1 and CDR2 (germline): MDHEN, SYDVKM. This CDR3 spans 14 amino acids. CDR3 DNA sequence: TGTGCCAGCGGACTAGCGGGATCCTACAATGAGCAGTTCTTC. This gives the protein CASGLAGSYNEQFF.

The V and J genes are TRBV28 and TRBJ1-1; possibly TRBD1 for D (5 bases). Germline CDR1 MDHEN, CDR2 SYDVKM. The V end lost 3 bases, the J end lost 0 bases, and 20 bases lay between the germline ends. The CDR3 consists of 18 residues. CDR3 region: CASSFGFGSGRMNTEAFF. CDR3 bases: TGTGCCAGCAGTTTTGGTTTTGGGTCAGGGCGTATGAACACTGAAGCTTTCTTT.

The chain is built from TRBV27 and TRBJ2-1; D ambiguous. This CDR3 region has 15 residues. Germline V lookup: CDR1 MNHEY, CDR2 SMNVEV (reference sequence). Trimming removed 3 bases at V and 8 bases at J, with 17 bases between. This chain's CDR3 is CASSLQTPFVDEQFF. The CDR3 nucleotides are TGTGCCAGCAGTTTGCAGACGCCATTTGTCGATGAGCAGTTCTTC.